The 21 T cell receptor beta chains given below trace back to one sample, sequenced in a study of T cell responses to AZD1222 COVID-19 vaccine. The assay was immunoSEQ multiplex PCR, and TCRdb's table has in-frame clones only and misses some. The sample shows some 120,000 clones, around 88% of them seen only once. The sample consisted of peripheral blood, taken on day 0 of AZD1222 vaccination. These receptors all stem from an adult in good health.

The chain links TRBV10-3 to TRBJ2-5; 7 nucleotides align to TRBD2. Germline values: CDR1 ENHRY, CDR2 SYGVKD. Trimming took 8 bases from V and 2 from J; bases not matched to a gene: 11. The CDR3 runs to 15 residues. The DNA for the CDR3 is TGTGCCATCTCACCGGGGGGTTTGGAACAAGAGACCCAGTACTTC. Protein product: CAISPGGLEQETQYF.

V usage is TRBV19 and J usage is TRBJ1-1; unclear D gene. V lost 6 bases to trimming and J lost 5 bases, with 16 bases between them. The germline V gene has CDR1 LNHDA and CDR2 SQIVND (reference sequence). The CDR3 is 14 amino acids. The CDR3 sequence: CASSNQGSRTEAFF. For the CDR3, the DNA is TGTGCCAGTAGCAACCAAGGGAGTCGGACTGAAGCTTTCTTT.

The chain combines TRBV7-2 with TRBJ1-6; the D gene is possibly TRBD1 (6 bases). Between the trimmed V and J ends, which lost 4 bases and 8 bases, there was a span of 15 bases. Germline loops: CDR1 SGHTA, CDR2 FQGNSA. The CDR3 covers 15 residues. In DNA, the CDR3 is TGTGCCAGCAGCTCAGAAATACAGGGATATTCACCCCTCCACTTT. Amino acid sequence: CASSSEIQGYSPLHF. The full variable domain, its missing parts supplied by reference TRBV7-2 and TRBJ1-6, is GAGVSQSPSNKVTEKGKDVELRCDPISGHTALYWYRQSLGQGLEFLIYFQGNSAPDKSGLPSDRFSAERTGGSVSTLTIQRTQQEDSAVYLCASSSEIQGYSPLHFGNGTRLTVT.

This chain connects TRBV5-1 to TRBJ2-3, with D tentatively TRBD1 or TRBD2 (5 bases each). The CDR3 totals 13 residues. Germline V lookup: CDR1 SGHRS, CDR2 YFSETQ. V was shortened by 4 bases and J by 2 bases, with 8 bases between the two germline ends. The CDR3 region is CASSTGTTDTQYF. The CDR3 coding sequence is TGCGCCAGCAGCACCGGGACCACAGATACGCAGTATTTT.

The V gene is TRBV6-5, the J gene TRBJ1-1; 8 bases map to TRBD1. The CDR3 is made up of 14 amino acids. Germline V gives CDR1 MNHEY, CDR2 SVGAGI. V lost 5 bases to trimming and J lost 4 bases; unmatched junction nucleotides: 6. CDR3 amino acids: CASSTWTGTTEAFF. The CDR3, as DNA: TGTGCCAGCAGTACGTGGACAGGGACCACTGAAGCTTTCTTT.

The CDR3 loop is CASSQAGTENQPQHF. CDR3 coding DNA: TGTGCCAGCAGCCAAGCTGGGACCGAAAATCAGCCCCAGCATTTT. V is TRBV3-1 (or the pseudogene TRBV3-2) and J is TRBJ1-5; D is perhaps TRBD1 (5 bases). This CDR3 has 15 amino acids. Germline loops: CDR1 LGHDT, CDR2 YNNKEL (reference sequence). V was pared by 1 base and J by 4 bases, with 11 bases between.

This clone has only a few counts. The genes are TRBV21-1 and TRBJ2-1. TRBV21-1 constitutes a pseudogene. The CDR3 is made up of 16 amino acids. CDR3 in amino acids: CASSRERTRSMVKQFF. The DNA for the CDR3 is TGTGCCAGCAGCAGAGAGAGGACCCGAAGTATGGTAAAGCAGTTCTTC.

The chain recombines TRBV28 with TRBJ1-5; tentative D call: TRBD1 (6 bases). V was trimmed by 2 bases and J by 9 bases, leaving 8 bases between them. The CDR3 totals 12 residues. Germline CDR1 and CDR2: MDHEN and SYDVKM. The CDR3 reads CASSLIRGPQHF. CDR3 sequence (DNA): TGTGCCAGCAGTTTAATCAGGGGGCCCCAGCATTTT. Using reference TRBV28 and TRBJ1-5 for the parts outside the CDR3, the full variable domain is DVKVTQSSRYLVKRTGEKVFLECVQDMDHENMFWYRQDPGLGLRLIYFSYDVKMKEKGDIPEGYSVSREKKERFSLILESASTNQTSMYLCASSLIRGPQHFGDGTRLSIL.

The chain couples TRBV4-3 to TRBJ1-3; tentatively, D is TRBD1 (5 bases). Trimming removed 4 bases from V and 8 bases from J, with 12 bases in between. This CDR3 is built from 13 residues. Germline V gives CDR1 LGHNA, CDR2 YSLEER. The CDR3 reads CASSPSLGDTIYF. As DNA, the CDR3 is TGCGCCAGCAGCCCGTCCCTGGGGGACACCATATATTTT.

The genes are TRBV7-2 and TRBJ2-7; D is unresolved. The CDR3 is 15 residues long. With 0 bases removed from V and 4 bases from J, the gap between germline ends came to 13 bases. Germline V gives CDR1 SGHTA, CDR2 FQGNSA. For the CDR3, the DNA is TGTGCCAGCAGCTTAGCACCCGACCGTAGGTACGAGCAGTACTTC. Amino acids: CASSLAPDRRYEQYF.

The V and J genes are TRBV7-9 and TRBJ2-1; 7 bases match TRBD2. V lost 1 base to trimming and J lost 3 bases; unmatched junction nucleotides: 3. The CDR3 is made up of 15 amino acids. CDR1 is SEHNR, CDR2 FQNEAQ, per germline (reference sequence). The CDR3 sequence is CASSLGGGGYNEQFF. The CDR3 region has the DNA TGTGCCAGCAGCTTAGGCGGGGGAGGCTACAATGAGCAGTTCTTC.

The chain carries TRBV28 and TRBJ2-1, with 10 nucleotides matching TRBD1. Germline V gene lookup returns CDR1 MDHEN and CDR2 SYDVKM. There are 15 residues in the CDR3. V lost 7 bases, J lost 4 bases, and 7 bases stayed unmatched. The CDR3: CASTPDRGRYNEQFF. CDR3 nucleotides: TGTGCCAGCACCCCGGACAGGGGGAGGTACAATGAGCAGTTCTTC.

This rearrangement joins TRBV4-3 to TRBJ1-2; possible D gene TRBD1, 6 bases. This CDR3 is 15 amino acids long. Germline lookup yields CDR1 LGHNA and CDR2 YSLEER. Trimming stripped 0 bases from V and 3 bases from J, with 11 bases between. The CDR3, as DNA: TGCGCCAGCAGCCAAGAAGAGGGGGACTACTATGGCTACACCTTC. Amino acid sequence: CASSQEEGDYYGYTF.

The CDR3 bases are TGCGCCAGCAGCCAAGAGAACAGGGACTCCTACAATGAGCAGTTCTTC. Translated, it gives CASSQENRDSYNEQFF. The V gene is TRBV4-3, the J gene TRBJ2-1; D is possibly TRBD1 (6 bases). The CDR3 spans 16 residues. Germline CDR1 is LGHNA and CDR2 is YSLEER. V was cut by 0 bases and J by 0 bases, with 9 bases left in between.

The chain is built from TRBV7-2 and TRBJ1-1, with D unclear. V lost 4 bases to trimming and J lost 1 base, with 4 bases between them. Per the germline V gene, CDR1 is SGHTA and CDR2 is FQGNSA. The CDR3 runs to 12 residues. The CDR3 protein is CASSYGNTEAFF. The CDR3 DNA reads TGTGCCAGCAGCTACGGGAACACTGAAGCTTTCTTT.

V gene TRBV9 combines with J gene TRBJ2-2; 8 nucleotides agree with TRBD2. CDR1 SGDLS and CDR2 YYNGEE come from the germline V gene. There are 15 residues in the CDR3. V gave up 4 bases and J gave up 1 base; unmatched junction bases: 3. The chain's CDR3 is CASSPREGNTGELFF. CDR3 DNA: TGTGCCAGCAGCCCCCGGGAGGGGAACACCGGGGAGCTGTTTTTT.

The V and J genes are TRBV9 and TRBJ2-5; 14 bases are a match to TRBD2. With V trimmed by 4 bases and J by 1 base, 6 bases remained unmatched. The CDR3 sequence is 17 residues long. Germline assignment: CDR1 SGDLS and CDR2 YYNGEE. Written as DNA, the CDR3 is TGTGCCAGCAGCCCCGGGACTAGCGGGGGTGTCCAAGAGACCCAGTACTTC. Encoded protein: CASSPGTSGGVQETQYF.

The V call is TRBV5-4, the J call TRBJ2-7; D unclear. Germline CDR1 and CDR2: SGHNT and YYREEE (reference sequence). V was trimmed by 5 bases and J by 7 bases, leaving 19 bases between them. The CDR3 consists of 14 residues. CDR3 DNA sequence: TGTGCCAGCAGGACTGGGGTGTCCTTGGGAGAGCAGTACTTC. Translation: CASRTGVSLGEQYF. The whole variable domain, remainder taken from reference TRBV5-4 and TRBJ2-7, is ETGVTQSPTHLIKTRGQQVTLRCSSQSGHNTVSWYQQALGQGPQFIFQYYREEENGRGNFPPRFSGLQFPNYSSELNVNALELDDSALYLCASRTGVSLGEQYFGPGTRLTVT.

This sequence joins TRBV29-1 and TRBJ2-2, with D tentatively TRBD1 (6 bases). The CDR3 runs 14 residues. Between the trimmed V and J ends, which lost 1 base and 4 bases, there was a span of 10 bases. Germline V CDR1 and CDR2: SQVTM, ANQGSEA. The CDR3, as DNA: TGCAGCGTTGAAGCCCAGGGGTCCACCGGGGAGCTGTTTTTT. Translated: CSVEAQGSTGELFF.

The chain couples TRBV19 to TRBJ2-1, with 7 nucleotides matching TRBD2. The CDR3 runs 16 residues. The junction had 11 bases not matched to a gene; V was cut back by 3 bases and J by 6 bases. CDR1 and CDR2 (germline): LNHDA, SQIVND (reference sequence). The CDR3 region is CASSMGLAAAGNEQFF. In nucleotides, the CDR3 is TGTGCCAGTAGTATGGGGCTAGCGGCAGCGGGCAATGAGCAGTTCTTC.

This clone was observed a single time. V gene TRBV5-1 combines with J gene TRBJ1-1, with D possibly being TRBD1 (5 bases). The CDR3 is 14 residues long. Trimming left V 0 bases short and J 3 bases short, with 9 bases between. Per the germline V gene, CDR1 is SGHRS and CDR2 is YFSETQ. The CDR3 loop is CASSLGRGDTEAFF. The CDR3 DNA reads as TGCGCCAGCAGCTTGGGCCGGGGGGACACTGAAGCTTTCTTT.